This TCR beta chain was observed in a study of blood T cell repertoires in COVID-19. Turning to the study itself: T cells, B-cell-depleted T cells, or PBMCs supplied cDNA or gDNA.

This CDR3 region has 18 residues. Germline trimming cut 0 bases from V and 0 bases from J; bases unmatched to any gene: 8. The germline gives CDR1 SGHRS, CDR2 YFSETQ. The assay was immunoSEQ multiplex PCR, and TCRdb's table has in-frame clones only and misses some. The sample records roughly 250,000 clones, roughly 93% being singletons. The chain couples TRBV5-1 to TRBJ2-3; 9 nucleotides align to TRBD2. The receptor's source is a woman aged 40 to 50 with acute COVID-19. Sequencing input: PBMCs or T cells enriched from blood (not recorded which). Written as DNA, the CDR3 is TGCGCCAGCAGCTTGGATAGTAGCGGGAGCGCTAGCACAGATACGCAGTATTTT. Translated: CASSLDSSGSASTDTQYF.